This T cell receptor (beta chain) is from a study of graft-versus-host responses after intestinal transplantation. V was cut by 2 bases and J by 0 bases, with 6 bases left in between. The V gene's germline CDR1 is MRHNA and CDR2 SNTAGT. The CDR3 loop spans 14 amino acids. Some clones are missing from TCRdb's copy, which holds only in-frame ones; the method was immunoSEQ multiplex PCR. The data contain over 10,000 clones, around 84% of them singletons. The TCR sequence derives from a human patient who received an intestinal transplant, so some T cells may come from the graft donor. The rearrangement uses TRBV6-4 and TRBJ2-3; D remains ambiguous. The sequences come from PBMCs, collected roughly 290 days after intestinal transplant. CDR3 DNA: TGTGCCAGCAGTGACAAGGGCAGCACAGATACGCAGTATTTT. Translation gives CASSDKGSTDTQYF.